These T cell receptor beta chains were read from a single sample in a study of chemoradiotherapy in HPV16-positive cancers. This table comes from immunoSEQ multiplex PCR, and its TCRdb copy is limited to in-frame clones, with some not included. This table has over a thousand clones, roughly 88% appearing once. Sequenced here: tumor tissue, sampled from a patient who underwent chemoradiotherapy. The receptors derive from a human donor with HPV-associated anogenital cancer. Both conserved end residues are part of each CDR3. Each record gives: J gene, V gene, D gene, clone size, CDR3 protein, CDR3 DNA. The D gene is left open where the match is weak. Expanded clones get a size class; other rows say once, few or many, or leave the size out.

TRBJ2-1 | TRBV11-2 | NA | NA | CASSLVSWANEQFF | TGTGCCAGCAGCTTAGTGAGTTGGGCCAATGAGCAGTTCTTC
TRBJ1-2 | TRBV28 | NA | NA | CASSFQDYGYTF | TGTGCCAGCAGTTTTCAAGACTATGGCTACACCTTC
TRBJ2-7 | TRBV11-2 | NA | NA | CASSPTKWGALDEQYF | TGTGCCAGCAGTCCAACGAAATGGGGGGCGCTTGACGAGCAGTACTTC
TRBJ2-1 | TRBV6-5 | TRBD2 | hyperexpanded | CATRERGGLSNEQFF | TGTGCCACCAGAGAGCGGGGGGGTCTCAGTAATGAGCAGTTCTTC
TRBJ1-2 | TRBV27 | TRBD1 | NA | CASSPQGGEGYTF | TGTGCCAGCAGTCCACAGGGGGGGGAAGGCTACACCTTC
TRBJ1-2 | TRBV19 | TRBD1 | NA | CASSPGTERNYGYTF | TGTGCCAGTAGTCCGGGGACAGAAAGGAACTATGGCTACACCTTC
TRBJ2-7 | TRBV7-6 | NA | NA | CASSSLDSSYEQYF | TGTGCCAGCAGCTCCCTAGACAGTTCCTACGAGCAGTACTTC
TRBJ2-3 | TRBV2 | TRBD2 | NA | CASSYSGGLLDTQYF | TGTGCCAGCAGTTATAGCGGGGGGCTCCTCGATACGCAGTATTTT
TRBJ2-7 | TRBV11-2 | NA | NA | CASSLTDVAYEQYF | TGTGCCAGCAGCTTGACGGATGTAGCTTACGAGCAGTACTTC
TRBJ2-5 | TRBV5-1 | NA | NA | CASSLQNRGEETQYF | TGCGCCAGCAGCTTGCAGAACCGGGGAGAGGAGACCCAGTACTTC
TRBJ2-1 | TRBV27 | TRBD1 | NA | CASSLDRQGNEQFF | TGTGCCAGCAGTTTAGATCGACAGGGTAATGAGCAGTTCTTC
TRBJ2-7 | TRBV6-5 | NA | NA | CASTTGYEQYF | TGTGCCAGCACCACCGGGTACGAGCAGTACTTC
TRBJ2-3 | TRBV5-6 | TRBD1 | NA | CASSLGGTGGTDTQYF | TGTGCCAGCAGCCTCGGAGGGACAGGGGGGACAGATACGCAGTATTTT
TRBJ2-2 | TRBV7-2 | NA | once | CASSSPTRRPGELFF | TGTGCCAGCAGCTCCCCGACTAGGCGTCCCGGGGAGCTGTTTTTT
TRBJ1-4 | TRBV12-5 | NA | NA | CASGLPWGDEKLFF | TGTGCTAGTGGTTTGCCCTGGGGGGATGAAAAACTGTTTTTT
TRBJ2-7 | TRBV10-3 | NA | NA | CAISARTRETHEQYF | TGTGCCATCAGTGCTCGAACGAGGGAGACCCACGAGCAGTACTTC
TRBJ2-7 | TRBV5-4 | NA | NA | CASSSFQETRGFYEQYF | TGTGCCAGCAGCTCCTTCCAAGAGACAAGGGGCTTCTACGAGCAGTACTTC
TRBJ2-7 | TRBV6-1 | TRBD1 | NA | CASSEARQGAREQYF | TGTGCCAGCAGTGAAGCGCGACAGGGGGCGCGAGAGCAGTACTTC
TRBJ2-1 | TRBV10-1 | TRBD1 | NA | CASSSGQANNEQFF | TGCGCCAGCAGTTCGGGACAGGCAAACAATGAGCAGTTCTTC
TRBJ1-6 | TRBV30 | NA | NA | CAWSILDRHLHF | TGTGCCTGGAGTATACTGGACAGACACCTCCACTTT
TRBJ2-7 | TRBV25-1 | NA | NA | CASSEGHKGMEQYF | TGTGCCAGCAGTGAGGGACATAAGGGAATGGAGCAGTACTTC
TRBJ1-3 | TRBV10-1 | NA | NA | CASSVPTSSGNTIYF | TGCGCCAGCAGTGTACCGACAAGCTCTGGAAACACCATATATTTT
TRBJ2-1 | TRBV9 | NA | NA | CASSQGASGNEQFF | TGTGCCAGCAGCCAGGGGGCTAGCGGTAATGAGCAGTTCTTC
TRBJ2-4 | TRBV5-8 | NA | NA | CASSFPASGAKNIQYF | TGTGCCAGCAGCTTTCCAGCGTCGGGGGCCAAAAACATTCAGTACTTC
TRBJ2-5 | TRBV2 | NA | NA | CASSEGDTKETQYF | TGTGCCAGCAGTGAAGGGGACACAAAAGAGACCCAGTACTTC
TRBJ1-2 | TRBV2 | TRBD1 | NA | CASSEWGQHNYGYTF | TGTGCCAGCAGTGAATGGGGACAGCATAACTATGGCTACACCTTC
TRBJ2-7 | TRBV2 | NA | NA | CASGTYSYEQYF | TGTGCCAGCGGCACCTACTCCTACGAGCAGTACTTC
TRBJ2-1 | TRBV6-4 | NA | NA | CASTPIRGSYNEQFF | TGTGCCAGCACCCCTATCCGAGGGAGTTACAATGAGCAGTTCTTC
TRBJ1-6 | TRBV28 | NA | NA | CASGGRNRSPLHF | TGTGCCAGCGGGGGACGAAATAGGTCACCCCTCCACTTT
TRBJ1-2 | TRBV6-5 | NA | NA | CASSYSSAVYGYTF | TGTGCCAGCAGTTACTCGTCGGCCGTCTATGGCTACACCTTC
TRBJ1-1 | TRBV2 | NA | NA | CASRPLGGNTEAFF | TGTGCCAGCAGACCCCTCGGGGGTAACACTGAAGCTTTCTTT
TRBJ1-2 | TRBV6-1 | NA | once | CASNAGNTYGYTF | TGTGCCAGCAACGCAGGGAATACCTATGGCTACACCTTC
TRBJ1-5 | TRBV6-1 | NA | NA | CASSVGGQPQHF | TGTGCCAGCAGTGTTGGGGGTCAGCCCCAGCATTTT
TRBJ2-5 | TRBV5-1 | NA | NA | CASRSDRWQETQYF | TGCGCCAGCCGCAGTGACAGGTGGCAAGAGACCCAGTACTTC